This section outlines one T cell receptor beta chain sequence together with its context. This sample was included in a study of blood T cell repertoires in COVID-19. Looked up from germline, CDR1 is SGHRS and CDR2 is YFSETQ. The CDR3 spans 16 residues. The V end was cut by 4 bases, the J end by 2 bases, with 17 bases between. As originally analysed: Estimation of nucleated cell counts relied on the amplification of reference gene primers. This table comes from immunoSEQ multiplex PCR, and its TCRdb copy is limited to in-frame clones, with some not included. Clonal size and the V and J genes are those of that table, whereas D and trimming came from the DNA. Among under 250,000 clones, approximately 82% were seen once, and the ten largest hold over 9.5%.

V usage is TRBV5-1 and J usage is TRBJ2-3, with D possibly being TRBD1 (6 bases). The receptor was derived from a woman aged 40 to 49 with acute or convalescent COVID-19. Sequencing was done on a sample of peripheral blood. The CDR3 loop is CASSADPGQPTDTQYF. CDR3 in DNA: TGCGCCAGCAGCGCGGACCCGGGACAACCCACAGATACGCAGTATTTT.